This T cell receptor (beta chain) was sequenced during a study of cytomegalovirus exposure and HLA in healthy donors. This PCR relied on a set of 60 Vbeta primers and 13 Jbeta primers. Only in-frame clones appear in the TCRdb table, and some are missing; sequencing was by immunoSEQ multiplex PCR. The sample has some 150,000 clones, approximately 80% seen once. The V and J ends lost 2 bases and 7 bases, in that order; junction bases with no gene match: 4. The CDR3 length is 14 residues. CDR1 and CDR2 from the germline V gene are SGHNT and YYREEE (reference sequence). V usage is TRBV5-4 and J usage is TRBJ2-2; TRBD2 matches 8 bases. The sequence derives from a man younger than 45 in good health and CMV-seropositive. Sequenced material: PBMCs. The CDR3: CASSFRGGDGELFF. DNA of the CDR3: TGTGCCAGCAGCTTCCGGGGGGGCGACGGGGAGCTGTTTTTT.